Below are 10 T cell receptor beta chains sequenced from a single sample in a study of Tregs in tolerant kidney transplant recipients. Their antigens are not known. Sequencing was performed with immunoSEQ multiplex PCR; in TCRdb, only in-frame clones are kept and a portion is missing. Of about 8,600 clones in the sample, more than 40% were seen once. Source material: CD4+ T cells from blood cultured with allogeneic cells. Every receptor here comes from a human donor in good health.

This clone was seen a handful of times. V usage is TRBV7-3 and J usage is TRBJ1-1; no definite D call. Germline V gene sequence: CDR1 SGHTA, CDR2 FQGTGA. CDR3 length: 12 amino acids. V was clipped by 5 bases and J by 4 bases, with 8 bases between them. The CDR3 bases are TGTGCCAGCAGCCCGCAAGCCACTGAAGCTTTCTTT. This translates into CASSPQATEAFF.

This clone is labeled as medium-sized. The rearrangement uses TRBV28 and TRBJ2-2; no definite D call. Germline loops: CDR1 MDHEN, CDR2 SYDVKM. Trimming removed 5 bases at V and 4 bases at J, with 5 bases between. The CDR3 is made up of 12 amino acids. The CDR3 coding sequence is TGTGCCAGCAGTGTCGCCACCGGGGAGCTGTTTTTT. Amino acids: CASSVATGELFF.

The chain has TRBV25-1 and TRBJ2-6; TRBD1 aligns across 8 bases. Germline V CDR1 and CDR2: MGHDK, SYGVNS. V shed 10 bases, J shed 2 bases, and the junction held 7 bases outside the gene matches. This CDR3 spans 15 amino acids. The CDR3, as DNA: TGTGCCACAACCGGACAGGGTACTGGGGCCAACGTCCTGACTTTC. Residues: CATTGQGTGANVLTF.

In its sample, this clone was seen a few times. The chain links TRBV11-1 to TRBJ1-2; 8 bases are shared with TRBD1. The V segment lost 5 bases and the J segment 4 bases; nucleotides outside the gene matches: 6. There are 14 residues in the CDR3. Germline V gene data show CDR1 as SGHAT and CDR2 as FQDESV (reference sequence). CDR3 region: CASSHDRGGYGYTF. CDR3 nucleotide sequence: TGTGCCAGCAGCCACGACAGGGGTGGCTATGGCTACACCTTC.

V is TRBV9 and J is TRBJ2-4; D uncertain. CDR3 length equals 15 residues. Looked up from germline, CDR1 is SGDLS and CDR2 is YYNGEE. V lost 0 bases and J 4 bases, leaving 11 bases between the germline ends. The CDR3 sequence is CASSVGNRRKNIQYF. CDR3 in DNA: TGTGCCAGCAGCGTAGGGAATAGGCGTAAAAACATTCAGTACTTC.

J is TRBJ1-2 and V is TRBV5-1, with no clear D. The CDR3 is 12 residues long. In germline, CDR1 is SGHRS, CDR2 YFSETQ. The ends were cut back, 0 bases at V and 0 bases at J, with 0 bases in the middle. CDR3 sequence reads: CASSLANYGYTF. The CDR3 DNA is TGCGCCAGCAGCTTGGCTAACTATGGCTACACCTTC.

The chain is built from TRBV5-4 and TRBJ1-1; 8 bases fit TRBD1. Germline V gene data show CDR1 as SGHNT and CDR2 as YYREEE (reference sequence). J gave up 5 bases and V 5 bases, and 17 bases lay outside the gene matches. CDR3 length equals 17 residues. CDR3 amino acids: CASRAGPGGLVLTEAFF. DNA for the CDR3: TGTGCCAGCAGAGCGGGGCCAGGGGGCCTGGTTTTAACTGAAGCTTTCTTT.

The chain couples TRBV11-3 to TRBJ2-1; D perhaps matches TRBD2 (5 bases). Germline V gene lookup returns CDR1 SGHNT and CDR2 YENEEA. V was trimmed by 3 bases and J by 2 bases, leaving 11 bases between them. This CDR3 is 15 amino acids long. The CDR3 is CASSLAGSPYNEQFF. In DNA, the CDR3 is TGTGCCAGCAGCTTGGCGGGTTCCCCCTACAATGAGCAGTTCTTC.

CDR3 DNA sequence: TGTGCCAGCTCACCACTAAGGGGCAAGGACACCGGGGAGCTGTTTTTT. Protein product: CASSPLRGKDTGELFF. The chain employs TRBV18 and TRBJ2-2; tentative D call: TRBD1 (5 bases). In germline, CDR1 is KGHSH, CDR2 LQKENI. The CDR3 extends over 16 amino acids. Between the trimmed V and J ends, which lost 1 base and 3 bases, there was a span of 12 bases.

The CDR3 region has the DNA TGTGCCAGTAGGGGACTAGCCGAAAACAATGAGCAGTTCTTC. Amino acids: CASRGLAENNEQFF. V and J are TRBV19 and TRBJ2-1, with TRBD2 matching 9 bases. Germline loops: CDR1 LNHDA, CDR2 SQIVND (reference sequence). The CDR3 extends over 14 amino acids. V lost 6 bases to trimming and J lost 5 bases; unmatched junction nucleotides: 5.